The entry below describes one T cell receptor (beta chain). Its specificity is unknown. The data derive from a study of T cell responses to AZD1222 COVID-19 vaccine. Notes on the study in general: Repertoires were collected only later (after the peak T cell response had occurred).

Libraries were prepared by immunoSEQ multiplex PCR; TCRdb keeps only in-frame clonotypes and omits some of them. This sample has fewer than 90,000 clones; about 88% occur once, and the top ten carry roughly 7.2%. This clonotype originated in an adult who received the AZD1222 COVID-19 vaccine. Sample: peripheral blood, taken 28 days after the second AZD1222 dose.

CDR3 sequence (DNA): TGTGCCAGCAGCCCCCTGCGGACCTACACAGATACGCAGTATTTT. It translates to CASSPLRTYTDTQYF. The gene calls are TRBV6-2 or TRBV6-3 and TRBJ2-3; D remains ambiguous. Trimming shortened V by 6 bases and J by 2 bases, and 15 bases separated the two germline ends. The length of the CDR3 is 15 residues. In germline, CDR1 is MNHEY, CDR2 SVGEGT.